A single sample gave rise to the 26 T cell receptor beta chains below, sequenced in a study of T cell repertoires in cytomegalovirus infection. TCRdb redid the calling of the reads with MiXCR, one entry per CDR3 protein. The sample has hundreds of thousands of distinct CDR3 sequences, roughly 20% seen once; the top ten hold less than 9.5%. The sample was PBMCs. All receptors come from a human donor in good health (CMV status not recorded). Some clones in this sample may be carry-over from other donors' samples.

This clonotype appeared a few times. The rearrangement joins TRBV19 to TRBJ1-1; D is perhaps TRBD1 (5 bases). The CDR3 loop spans 13 amino acids. Germline V gene lookup returns CDR1 LNHDA and CDR2 SQIVND (reference sequence). The V end was cut by 5 bases, the J end by 6 bases, with 13 bases between. This chain's CDR3 is CASSPGLSSEAFF. CDR3 nucleotide sequence: TGTGCCAGTAGTCCAGGGCTCTCTTCTGAAGCTTTCTTT.

This rearrangement joins TRBV6-1 to TRBJ1-5; D not certain. CDR3 length: 13 amino acids. CDR1 and CDR2 from the germline V gene are MNHNS and SASEGT. The V and J ends lost 5 bases and 3 bases respectively, with 8 bases between them. CDR3 sequence: CASSRSLNQPQHF. In nucleotides, the CDR3 is TGTGCCAGCAGTAGGTCGCTCAATCAGCCCCAGCATTTT.

This clonotype was seen only a few times. The chain is built from TRBV28 and TRBJ1-2; D may be TRBD1 (5 bases). Germline loops: CDR1 MDHEN, CDR2 SYDVKM. Trimming pared 8 bases from V and 7 bases from J, leaving 11 bases between. This CDR3 is built from 11 residues. The CDR3: CASLQGLGYTF. The CDR3 DNA follows: TGTGCCAGCCTTCAGGGACTTGGCTACACCTTC.

The rearrangement uses TRBV6-1 and TRBJ1-1, with D perhaps matching TRBD1 (5 bases). The CDR3 has 16 residues. V dropped 0 bases and J dropped 4 bases, with 15 bases sitting between them. Germline V gives CDR1 MNHNS, CDR2 SASEGT. CDR3 residues: CASSEALRGSGTEAFF. The CDR3 nucleotides read TGTGCCAGCAGTGAAGCGCTTCGGGGGAGTGGCACTGAAGCTTTCTTT.

There are a few counts of this clonotype. V is TRBV6-6 and J is TRBJ2-2; D is unresolved. The CDR3 is 14 residues long. Trimming stripped 6 bases from V and 6 bases from J, with 14 bases between. In germline, CDR1 is MNHNY, CDR2 SVGAGI (reference sequence). The CDR3 DNA follows: TGTGCCAGCAGAGATCGAATCCTCGCCGGGGAGCTGTTTTTT. This codes for CASRDRILAGELFF.

This clonotype came up a few times. The V gene is TRBV24-1, the J gene TRBJ2-6, with 7 bases that match TRBD1. After removal of 9 bases from V and 1 base from J, the junction contained 8 bases not matched to a gene. The CDR3 covers 16 residues. Germline values: CDR1 KGHDR, CDR2 SFDVKD. This chain's CDR3 is CATGTGESSGANVLTF. CDR3 DNA sequence: TGTGCCACCGGCACAGGGGAATCATCTGGGGCCAACGTCCTGACTTTC.

V gene TRBV27 combines with J gene TRBJ1-5; TRBD1 is a possible D gene (5 bases). Germline values: CDR1 MNHEY, CDR2 SMNVEV (reference sequence). Between the trimmed V and J ends, which lost 4 bases and 13 bases, there was a span of 11 bases. This CDR3 comprises 11 residues. Here the CDR3 reads CASSSGWLQHF. Here the CDR3 DNA reads TGTGCCAGCAGTTCAGGGTGGCTGCAGCATTTT.

The chain combines TRBV7-2 with TRBJ1-5; unclear D gene. Germline CDR1 reads SGHTA; CDR2 reads FQGNSA. The V end was cut by 3 bases, the J end by 6 bases, with 9 bases between. The CDR3 sequence is 13 residues long. CDR3 region: CASSFERLQPQHF. CDR3 sequence (DNA): TGTGCCAGCAGCTTTGAGAGGCTTCAGCCCCAGCATTTT.

In this sample, this clonotype turned up many times. The chain has TRBV7-9 and TRBJ2-7, with no clear D. Looked up from germline, CDR1 is SEHNR and CDR2 is FQNEAQ (reference sequence). This CDR3 region has 13 residues. Trimming took off 1 base at V and 5 bases at J, with 9 bases between the two ends. As DNA, the CDR3 is TGTGCCAGCAGCTTAGTAGGGTTGAACGAGCAGTACTTC. This translates into CASSLVGLNEQYF.

This clonotype was found a few times. The gene calls are TRBV24-1 and TRBJ1-5; 9 nucleotides align to TRBD1. Per the germline V gene, CDR1 is KGHDR and CDR2 is SFDVKD. This CDR3 has 16 residues. J gave up 6 bases and V 3 bases, and 8 bases lay outside the gene matches. The CDR3 sequence is CATSDGRTGVSQPQHF. The CDR3 DNA sequence: TGTGCCACCAGTGATGGGCGGACAGGGGTAAGTCAGCCCCAGCATTTT.

The rearrangement links TRBV14 to TRBJ2-2; D is unresolved. This CDR3 has 15 amino acids. The germline V gene has CDR1 SGHDN and CDR2 FVKESK. V lost 4 bases, J lost 4 bases, and 13 bases lay in between. In DNA, the CDR3 is TGTGCCAGCAGCCTCCTCTTCGGCTCCACCGGGGAGCTGTTTTTT. Translated: CASSLLFGSTGELFF. Full variable domain (missing parts from reference TRBV14 and TRBJ2-2): EAGVTQFPSHSVIEKGQTVTLRCDPISGHDNLYWYRRVMGKEIKFLLHFVKESKQDESGMPNNRFLAERTGGTYSTLKVQPAELEDSGVYFCASSLLFGSTGELFFGEGSRLTVL.

This clonotype turned up a few times. V is TRBV20-1 and J is TRBJ1-2; no definite D call. The ends were cut back, 4 bases at V and 1 base at J, with 10 bases in the middle. Germline V gene data show CDR1 as DFQATT and CDR2 as SNEGSKA (reference sequence). The CDR3 loop spans 13 amino acids. CDR3 nucleotides: TGCAGTGCTAAGACCGACCTTAACTATGGCTACACCTTC. This codes for CSAKTDLNYGYTF.

Here the CDR3 reads CASSPSGAEKTGTEAFF. The CDR3 nucleotides are TGTGCCAGCAGTCCTTCCGGGGCCGAAAAAACGGGCACTGAAGCTTTCTTT. This chain connects TRBV12-3 or TRBV12-4 to TRBJ1-1, with D perhaps matching TRBD1 (5 bases). The CDR3 has 17 residues. V was trimmed by 5 bases and J by 4 bases, leaving 23 bases between them.

There are many counts of this clonotype. The rearrangement links TRBV7-2 to TRBJ2-5; TRBD2 agrees at 9 bases. This CDR3 is 15 amino acids long. With V trimmed by 4 bases and J by 7 bases, 10 bases remained unmatched. Germline V gene lookup returns CDR1 SGHTA and CDR2 FQGNSA. The CDR3 coding sequence is TGTGCCAGCAGCTCGACTAGCGGCCCTACCCGGACCCAGTACTTC. Translated: CASSSTSGPTRTQYF.

The chain recombines TRBV20-1 with TRBJ1-2; D remains unclear. Germline V gene sequence: CDR1 DFQATT, CDR2 SNEGSKA (reference sequence). The CDR3 extends over 13 amino acids. Trimming took off 3 bases at V and 11 bases at J, with 19 bases between the two ends. This chain's CDR3 is CSARRAGNGGYTF. The CDR3 DNA follows: TGCAGTGCTAGGAGGGCGGGGAACGGCGGGTACACCTTC.

This clonotype was observed at least ten times. This sequence joins TRBV7-2 and TRBJ2-3, with D perhaps matching TRBD1 or TRBD2 (5 bases each). This CDR3 has 14 residues. V was shortened by 7 bases and J by 1 base, with 12 bases between the two germline ends. Germline-derived CDR1 and CDR2 are SGHTA and FQGNSA. The CDR3, as DNA: TGTGCCAGCACCTCCCTGGGACGCACAGATACGCAGTATTTT. Protein product: CASTSLGRTDTQYF.

Turning to this clonotype: This may come from a read error, since a much larger clone is one base off. The V call is TRBV7-2, the J call TRBJ2-2; 15 bases fit TRBD2. The CDR3 has 16 amino acids. The V gene's germline CDR1 is SGHTA and CDR2 FQGNSA. CDR3 region: CAGSSGLAGGAGELFF. For the CDR3, the DNA is TGTGCCGGCAGCTCGGGACTAGCGGGAGGAGCCGGGGAGCTGTTTTTT.

J is TRBJ2-1 and V is TRBV7-9, with 15 bases aligning to TRBD2. This CDR3 comprises 20 residues. Germline CDR1 is SEHNR and CDR2 is FQNEAQ (reference sequence). The junction had 10 bases not matched to a gene; V was cut back by 1 base and J by 3 bases. The CDR3 nucleotides are TGTGCCAGCAGCTTAGTCGGGGGGACTAGCGGGGGGCCTGGCTACAATGAGCAGTTCTTC. It yields the protein CASSLVGGTSGGPGYNEQFF.

J is TRBJ1-2 and V is TRBV18; 7 positions match TRBD1. The CDR3 consists of 16 residues. Germline CDR1 KGHSH, CDR2 LQKENI. Trimming at V came to 6 bases and at J to 0 bases, leaving 10 bases not matched to a gene. The CDR3 protein is CASSPRDSSSNYGYTF. In DNA form, the CDR3 reads TGTGCCAGCTCGCCCCGGGACAGCTCTTCTAACTATGGCTACACCTTC. The full variable domain, its missing parts supplied by reference TRBV18 and TRBJ1-2, is NAGVMQNPRHLVRRRGQEARLRCSPMKGHSHVYWYRQLPEEGLKFMVYLQKENIIDESGMPKERFSAEFPKEGPSILRIQQVVRGDSAAYFCASSPRDSSSNYGYTFGSGTRLTVV.

The rearrangement links TRBV4-1 to TRBJ2-5, with a weak D call TRBD2 (5 bases). Germline CDR1 is MGHRA and CDR2 is YSYEKL. Deletions cut 0 bases from V and 5 bases from J, with 10 bases between. The CDR3 contains 14 residues. CDR3 sequence (DNA): TGCGCCAGCAGCCAAGATCCTAGCAGGGAGACCCAGTACTTC. Translating gives CASSQDPSRETQYF.

This sequence joins TRBV7-9 and TRBJ2-1; 7 bases align to TRBD2. This CDR3 is built from 11 residues. Germline CDR1 reads SEHNR; CDR2 reads FQNEAQ (reference sequence). J gave up 10 bases and V 10 bases, and 7 bases lay outside the gene matches. Here the CDR3 DNA reads TGTGCCATCCCTGGGGGGGTCGAGCAGTTCTTC. It translates to CAIPGGVEQFF.

Note on this clonotype: It may be a read error: a sequence one base away is much more abundant. The missing conserved phenylalanine or tryptophan at the end of this CDR3 makes a read error likely. This chain joins TRBV28 and TRBJ2-3, with TRBD2 as a possible D gene (7 bases). V gave up 3 bases and J gave up 0 bases, with 13 bases separating them. The CDR3 loop spans 16 amino acids. CDR1 is MDHEN and CDR2 is SYDVKM in the germline V gene. Here the CDR3 DNA reads TGTGCCAGCAGTTTCTTCGCGGGGGCTAGCACAGATACGCAGTATTTG. Protein: CASSFFAGASTDTQYL.

This clonotype was recorded only once. The chain has TRBV12-3 or TRBV12-4 and TRBJ1-2; perhaps TRBD1 as D (5 bases). The germline V and J ends were trimmed by 4 bases and 0 bases, with 15 bases remaining between them. There are 16 residues in the CDR3. CDR3 residues: CASSSRQRRSNYGYTF. The CDR3 region has the DNA TGTGCCAGCAGTTCCCGACAGCGGAGGTCTAACTATGGCTACACCTTC.

The chain employs TRBV29-1 and TRBJ1-2; no reliable D call. Between the trimmed V and J ends, which lost 3 bases and 8 bases, there was a span of 13 bases. CDR3 length: 12 amino acids. Germline-derived CDR1 and CDR2 are SQVTM and ANQGSEA. In DNA, the CDR3 is TGCAGCGTTGATAAGCAGACGTGGGGCTACACCTTC. Translated, it gives CSVDKQTWGYTF. Supplemented by reference TRBV29-1 and TRBJ1-2, the full variable domain reads SAVISQKPSRDICQRGTSLTIQCQVDSQVTMMFWYRQQPGQSLTLIATANQGSEATYESGFVIDKFPISRPNLTFSTLTVSNMSPEDSSIYLCSVDKQTWGYTFGSGTRLTVV.

The chain uses TRBV20-1 and TRBJ1-5; D not resolved. This CDR3 comprises 19 residues. Trimming took off 1 base at V and 3 bases at J, with 25 bases between the two ends. Germline CDR1 is DFQATT and CDR2 is SNEGSKA (reference sequence). In nucleotides, the CDR3 is TGCAGTGCTAGAGTCTCAGACCCGTACGGAGGCCGATTCAATCAGCCCCAGCATTTT. Translating gives CSARVSDPYGGRFNQPQHF.

J is TRBJ2-3 and V is TRBV20-1; 7 bases align to TRBD2. This CDR3 is 15 amino acids long. Germline CDR1 reads DFQATT; CDR2 reads SNEGSKA (reference sequence). J was trimmed by 2 bases and V by 3 bases; bases with no gene match: 8. The CDR3 DNA is TGCAGTGCTAGCGGGGCTAGCGGTGACACAGATACGCAGTATTTT. This translates into CSASGASGDTDTQYF.